The present entry profiles one TCR beta chain with its context. What it binds is unknown. Germline CDR1 reads LNHDA; CDR2 reads SQIVND (reference sequence). Trimming removed 6 bases from V and 2 bases from J; junction bases left unmatched: 9. This CDR3 is built from 15 residues. This sample is part of a study of OX40 agonist ivuxolimab in advanced cancers. Study overall: The patients received agonistic anti-OX40 (CD134) antibody ivuxolimab. Study-level findings and limits: There was clonal expansion of CD4+ and CD8+ blood T cells by week 6 at 0.1 to 3.0 mg/kg.

Clones were sequenced by immunoSEQ multiplex PCR, and TCRdb holds only the in-frame ones, with some missing. The sample lists under 90,000 clones; just under 90% were seen once. The sequencing used CD4+ or CD8+ T cells sorted from blood, collected in a trial of the OX40 agonist ivuxolimab. The chain uses TRBV19 and TRBJ1-2; 7 nucleotides line up with TRBD1. The sequence was collected from an adult with an advanced solid tumor such as melanoma, head and neck, liver or kidney cancer. CDR3 residues: CASRAGDSINYGYTF. CDR3 bases: TGTGCCAGTAGGGCCGGGGACAGTATAAACTATGGCTACACCTTC. Complete variable domain (other parts from reference TRBV19 and TRBJ1-2): DGGITQSPKYLFRKEGQNVTLSCEQNLNHDAMYWYRQDPGQGLRLIYYSQIVNDFQKGDIAEGYSVSREKKESFPLTVTSAQKNPTAFYLCASRAGDSINYGYTFGSGTRLTVV.